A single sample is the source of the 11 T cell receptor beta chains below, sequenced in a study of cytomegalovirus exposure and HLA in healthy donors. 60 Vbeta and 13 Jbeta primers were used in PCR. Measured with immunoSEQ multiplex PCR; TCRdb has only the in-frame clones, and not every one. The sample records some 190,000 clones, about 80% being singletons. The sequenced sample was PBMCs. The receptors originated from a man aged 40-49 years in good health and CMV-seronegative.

CDR3: CASSTGLAGANTQYF. The DNA for the CDR3 is TGCGCCAGCAGCACGGGACTAGCAGGAGCGAATACGCAGTATTTT. The chain joins TRBV5-1 to TRBJ2-3; 9 positions agree with TRBD2. After removal of 4 bases from V and 7 bases from J, the junction contained 10 bases not matched to a gene. The CDR3 contains 15 residues. The germline CDR1 and CDR2 sequences are SGHRS and YFSETQ.

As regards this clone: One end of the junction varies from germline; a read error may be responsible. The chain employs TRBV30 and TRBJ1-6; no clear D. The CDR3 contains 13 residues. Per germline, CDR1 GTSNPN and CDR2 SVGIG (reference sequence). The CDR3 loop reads CAWSPQVNSPLYF. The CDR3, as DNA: TGTGCCTGGAGTCCCCAGGTTAATTCACCCCTCTACTTT.

CDR3 sequence: CASRGLASSYNEQFF. The CDR3 region has the DNA TGTGCCAGCAGGGGACTAGCCAGCTCCTACAATGAGCAGTTCTTC. The J gene is TRBJ2-1, the V gene TRBV2; 9 positions agree with TRBD2. CDR3 size: 15 residues. CDR1 is SNHLY and CDR2 is FYNNEI in the germline V gene. The V gene end was trimmed by 6 bases and the J gene end by 0 bases; junction bases not matched to a gene: 3.

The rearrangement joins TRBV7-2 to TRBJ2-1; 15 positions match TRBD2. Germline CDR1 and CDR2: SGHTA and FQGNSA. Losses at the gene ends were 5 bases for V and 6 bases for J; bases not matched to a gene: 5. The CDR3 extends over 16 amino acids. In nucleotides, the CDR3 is TGTGCCAGCAGCGCGCCGGGACTAGCGGGAGGCAATGAGCAGTTCTTC. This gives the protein CASSAPGLAGGNEQFF.

The CDR3: CASSLEGDGYTF. CDR3 nucleotides: TGTGCCAGCAGTTTGGAAGGAGATGGCTACACCTTC. This chain uses TRBV27 with TRBJ1-2; D remains ambiguous. CDR3 length equals 12 residues. Germline assignment: CDR1 MNHEY and CDR2 SMNVEV (reference sequence). The V and J ends lost 3 bases and 6 bases respectively, with 8 bases between them.

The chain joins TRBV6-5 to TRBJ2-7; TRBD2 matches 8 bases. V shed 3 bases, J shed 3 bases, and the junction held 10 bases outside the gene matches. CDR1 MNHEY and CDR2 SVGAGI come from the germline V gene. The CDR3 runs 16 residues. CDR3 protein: CASSYSSAGTSYEQYF. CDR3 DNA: TGTGCCAGCAGTTATTCTTCCGCCGGGACTAGCTACGAGCAGTACTTC.

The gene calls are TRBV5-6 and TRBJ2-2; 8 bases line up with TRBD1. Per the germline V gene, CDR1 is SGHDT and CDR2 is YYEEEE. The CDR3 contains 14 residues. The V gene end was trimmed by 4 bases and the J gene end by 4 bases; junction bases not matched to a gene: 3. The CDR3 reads CASSRGQVTGELFF. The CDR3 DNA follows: TGTGCCAGCAGCAGGGGACAGGTCACCGGGGAGCTGTTTTTT.

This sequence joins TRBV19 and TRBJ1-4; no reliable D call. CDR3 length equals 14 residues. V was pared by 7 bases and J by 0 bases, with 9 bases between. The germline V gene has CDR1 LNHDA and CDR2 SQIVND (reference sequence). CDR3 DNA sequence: TGTGCCAGTAAGGGAGGAGCAACTAATGAAAAACTGTTTTTT. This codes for CASKGGATNEKLFF.

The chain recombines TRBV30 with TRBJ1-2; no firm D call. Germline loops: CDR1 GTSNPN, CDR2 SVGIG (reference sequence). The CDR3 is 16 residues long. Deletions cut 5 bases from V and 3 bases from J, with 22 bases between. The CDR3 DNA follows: TGTGCCTGGGAGAAACCGAGACCGGGAGTGGACTATGGCTACACCTTC. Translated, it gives CAWEKPRPGVDYGYTF.

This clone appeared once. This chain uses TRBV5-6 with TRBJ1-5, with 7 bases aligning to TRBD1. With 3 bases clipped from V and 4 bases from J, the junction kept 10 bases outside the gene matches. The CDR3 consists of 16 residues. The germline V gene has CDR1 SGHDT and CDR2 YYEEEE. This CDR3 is CASSWRRTGVNQPQHF. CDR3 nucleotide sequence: TGTGCCAGCAGCTGGAGAAGGACAGGAGTGAATCAGCCCCAGCATTTT.

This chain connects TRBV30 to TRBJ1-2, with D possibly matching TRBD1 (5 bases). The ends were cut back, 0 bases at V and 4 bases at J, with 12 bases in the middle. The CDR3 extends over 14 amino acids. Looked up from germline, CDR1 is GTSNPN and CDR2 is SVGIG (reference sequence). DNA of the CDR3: TGTGCCTGGAGTGTAAACAGACAGTTCTATGGCTACACCTTC. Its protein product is CAWSVNRQFYGYTF.